The rows below give T cell receptor delta chains drawn from one sample of a study of Vδ1+ human thymocytes. TCRdb processed the multiplex PCR reads again with the CATT caller. The sample lists around 56,000 delta-chain clones, more than 13% occurring once. Sequences were obtained from Vdelta1+ gamma-delta thymocytes from the thymus. The origin of the receptors is a girl under two years old who had congenital heart surgery. CDR3s include the opening cysteine and the closing phenylalanine or tryptophan. D genes are given only for firm matches. The listing skips clone size in some rows; elsewhere it reads once, few, many or a size class.

clone_size,j_call,d_call,v_call,cdr3_nt,cdr3_aa
few,TRDJ1,-,TRDV1,TGTGCTCTTGGGGAATTCCTACCTCGGCTGGGGGCCGATAAACTCATCTTT,CALGEFLPRLGADKLIF
-,TRDJ1,-,TRDV1,TGTGCTCTTGGGGAACTATTCGGGCGGGTTCGGCCCCCACCCTCCCAATCCACCGATAAACTCATCTTT,CALGELFGRVRPPPSQSTDKLIF
-,TRDJ1,-,TRAV29/DV5,TGTGCAGCAAGCTTCCTACTAAGATACGCTGGATATAAACTCATCTTT,CAASFLLRYAGYKLIF
few,TRDJ1,TRDD3,TRDV1,TGTGCTCTTGGGGAACACTCACCGTACTGGGGGATGAGGACCGATAAACTCATCTTT,CALGEHSPYWGMRTDKLIF
-,TRDJ1,TRDD3,TRDV1,TGTGCTCTTGGGGGAACTTTACCCGGCTTGATTCCTACTCTGATGTACTGGGGGATACGCGCGGACACCGATAAACTCATCTTT,CALGGTLPGLIPTLMYWGIRADTDKLIF
few,TRDJ1,-,TRDV1,TGTGCTCTTGGGGAAGTTGACCTTCCTACGGACTGGGGGAACACCGATAAACTCATCTTT,CALGEVDLPTDWGNTDKLIF
few,TRDJ1,TRDD3,TRDV1,TGTGCTCTTGGGGAAAAGCTCCTCCTACCCCTTACTGGGGGAACGTACACCGATAAACTCATCTTT,CALGEKLLLPLTGGTYTDKLIF
few,TRDJ1,TRDD3,TRDV1,TGTGCTCTTGGGGGAGACTTAAAAATCAGAGGGGATACCAGCGATAAACTCATCTTT,CALGGDLKIRGDTSDKLIF
few,TRDJ1,TRDD3,TRDV1,TGTGCTCTTGGGGAACTCCCCCTTTTTACTGGGGGAGAGGGTCCCTACACCGATAAACTCATCTTT,CALGELPLFTGGEGPYTDKLIF
-,TRDJ1,-,TRDV1,TGTGCTCTTGGGGAACTAGATAGATCTCCGGCCCTCATCTGGGGCCAGTACACCGATAAACTCATCTTT,CALGELDRSPALIWGQYTDKLIF